This T cell receptor (beta chain) was identified during a study of identical twins. The CDR3 is made up of 13 amino acids. Per germline, CDR1 SNHLY and CDR2 FYNNEI. The V and J ends lost 4 bases and 0 bases respectively, with 4 bases between them. This clonotype was observed many times. TCRdb reprocessed the 5' RACE reads with MiXCR, giving one entry per CDR3 protein. The sample lists around 200,000 distinct CDR3 sequences; about a tenth were seen once. The TCR originated in a woman younger than 35 in good health. The sequenced sample consisted of memory (CD45RO+) T cells sorted from blood. The genes are TRBV2 and TRBJ1-5; no clear D. CDR3 nucleotide sequence: TGTGCCAGCAGTGTGGGTAGCAATCAGCCCCAGCATTTT. This sequence encodes CASSVGSNQPQHF.